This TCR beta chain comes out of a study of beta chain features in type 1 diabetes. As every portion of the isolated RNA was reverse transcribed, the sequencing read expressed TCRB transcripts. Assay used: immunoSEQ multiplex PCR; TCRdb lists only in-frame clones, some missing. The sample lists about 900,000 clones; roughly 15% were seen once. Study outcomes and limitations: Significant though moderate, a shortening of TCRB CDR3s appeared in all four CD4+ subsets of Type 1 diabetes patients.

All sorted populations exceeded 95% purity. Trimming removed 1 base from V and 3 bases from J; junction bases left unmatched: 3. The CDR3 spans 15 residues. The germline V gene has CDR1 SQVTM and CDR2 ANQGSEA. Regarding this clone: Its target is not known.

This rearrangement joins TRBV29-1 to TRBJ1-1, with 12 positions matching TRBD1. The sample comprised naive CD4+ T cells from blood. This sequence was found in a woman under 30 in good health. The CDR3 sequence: CSVEGGQGAYTEAFF. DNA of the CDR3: TGCAGCGTTGAAGGGGGACAGGGGGCATACACTGAAGCTTTCTTT.